Sequencing of this T cell receptor (beta chain) was carried out in a study of shared clonotypes between healthy human individuals. Background on the study: The cohort comprised a couple of women and a few men. Their ages spanned 18 to 49 years.

Under the authors' procedure: ImmunoSEQ yielded junction-only sequences lacking quality scores, so filtering differed. Sequenced by immunoSEQ multiplex PCR; TCRdb stores in-frame clones only, minus some. For V, J and clone size, that table is used; D and trimming come from the DNA. The sample includes roughly 410,000 clones, about 96% of them seen just once. Study-wide points: Sorted-subset sequencing was shown by rarefaction to be incomplete despite large depth. Sharing across a few donors was seen in 4.5% to 5.5% of naive CD4 clonotypes.

In regard to this clone: Its antigen is unknown.

The germline gives CDR1 MGHDK, CDR2 SYGVNS. Germline trimming cut 5 bases from V and 1 base from J; bases unmatched to any gene: 11. The CDR3 sequence is 17 residues long. The chain has TRBV25-1 and TRBJ2-5; TRBD2 aligns across 9 bases. Sequencing was done on a sample of memory CD8+ T cells sorted from blood. Subset here: CD45RO+ cells pooled with CCR7-negative TemRA cells. The clonotype was recovered from a man aged 30 to 39 in good health. CDR3 residues: CASSPRGAGGPQETQYF. Written as DNA, the CDR3 is TGTGCCAGCAGTCCCAGGGGGGCGGGAGGGCCCCAAGAGACCCAGTACTTC.